The 27 T cell receptor beta chains presented below share a single source sample, sequenced in a study of T cell responses to AZD1222 COVID-19 vaccine. TCRdb keeps only in-frame clones here, not all; method: immunoSEQ multiplex PCR. The repertoire holds around 190,000 clones, around nine tenths seen once, with 11% in the top ten. Specimen: peripheral blood, collected 28 days after the second AZD1222 dose. These receptors all stem from an adult who received the AZD1222 COVID-19 vaccine.

The chain carries TRBV5-4 and TRBJ2-3; no reliable D call. The CDR3 runs to 13 residues. Germline loops: CDR1 SGHNT, CDR2 YYREEE (reference sequence). Between the trimmed V and J ends, which lost 4 bases and 6 bases, there was a span of 12 bases. The CDR3 DNA sequence: TGTGCCAGCAGCAGGACCGAGGCCGATACGCAGTATTTT. As protein: CASSRTEADTQYF.

The chain is built from TRBV12-3 or TRBV12-4 and TRBJ2-3; maybe TRBD1 (5 bases). The CDR3 extends over 12 amino acids. Between the trimmed V and J ends, which lost 6 bases and 9 bases, there was a span of 13 bases. In nucleotides, the CDR3 is TGTGCCAGCAGCGGAGACAGTGGGACGCAGTATTTT. Protein: CASSGDSGTQYF.

With respect to this clone: This sample also contains other DNA sequences that code for the same CDR3. V gene TRBV4-3 combines with J gene TRBJ1-1, with 7 bases that match TRBD1. The CDR3 has 15 residues. Germline V CDR1 and CDR2: LGHNA, YSLEER. The trim removed 0 bases at V and 2 bases at J, leaving 3 bases unmatched. The CDR3 loop is CASSQDSGGNTEAFF. The DNA for the CDR3 is TGCGCCAGCAGCCAAGATTCAGGGGGTAACACTGAAGCTTTCTTT.

The rearrangement links TRBV10-3 to TRBJ1-2, with D unresolved. CDR3 length: 14 amino acids. Germline V gene data show CDR1 as ENHRY and CDR2 as SYGVKD. The V end lost 5 bases, the J end lost 4 bases, and 14 bases lay between the germline ends. The CDR3 DNA reads as TGTGCCATCAGTCCAAGCGTAGCCGCCTATGGCTACACCTTC. Protein: CAISPSVAAYGYTF.

This clone was picked up a small number of times. This rearrangement joins TRBV9 to TRBJ1-2; tentatively, D is TRBD1 (6 bases). The V gene's germline CDR1 is SGDLS and CDR2 YYNGEE. The CDR3 is 14 residues long. V lost 3 bases and J 5 bases, leaving 14 bases between the germline ends. CDR3 nucleotides: TGTGCCAGCAGCGAGCAGGGGATTAGGTATGGCTACACCTTC. Protein product: CASSEQGIRYGYTF.

The rearrangement uses TRBV11-3 and TRBJ2-7, with a possible D match to TRBD1 (5 bases). This CDR3 has 14 residues. CDR1 SGHNT and CDR2 YENEEA come from the germline V gene. Trimming cost V 2 bases and J 0 bases, with 8 bases left between them. The DNA for the CDR3 is TGTGCCAGCAGCTTATCACAGGACTCCTACGAGCAGTACTTC. It translates to CASSLSQDSYEQYF.

The chain couples TRBV30 to TRBJ1-2; perhaps TRBD1 as D (5 bases). V lost 3 bases and J 10 bases, leaving 18 bases between the germline ends. Germline V CDR1 and CDR2: GTSNPN, SVGIG (reference sequence). This CDR3 spans 13 amino acids. CDR3 coding DNA: TGTGCCTGGAGCCCGCCGGGGGTACCTTACTACACCTTC. This sequence encodes CAWSPPGVPYYTF.

This rearrangement joins TRBV5-4 to TRBJ1-2; TRBD1 might be the D (6 bases). CDR3 length: 13 residues. In germline, CDR1 is SGHNT, CDR2 YYREEE (reference sequence). Trimming took off 3 bases at V and 4 bases at J, with 10 bases between the two ends. The CDR3 loop reads CASSSDSIYGYTF. CDR3 DNA: TGTGCCAGCAGCTCGGACAGCATCTATGGCTACACCTTC.

This rearrangement joins TRBV5-6 to TRBJ1-4, with a possible D match to TRBD1 (5 bases). The CDR3 is 16 residues long. V dropped 4 bases and J dropped 4 bases, with 17 bases sitting between them. Germline CDR1 is SGHDT and CDR2 is YYEEEE. The CDR3 loop is CASSLRRGAGNEKLFF. In nucleotides, the CDR3 is TGTGCCAGCAGCCTAAGGAGGGGCGCCGGTAATGAAAAACTGTTTTTT.

Written as DNA, the CDR3 is TGTGCCAGCAGTTTGGCTTTTCGTGAAGCTTTCTTT. Translation gives CASSLAFREAFF. V is TRBV28 and J is TRBJ1-1; no clear D gene. Trimming shortened V by 3 bases and J by 7 bases, and 9 bases separated the two germline ends. This CDR3 has 12 amino acids. In germline, CDR1 is MDHEN, CDR2 SYDVKM.

V is TRBV2 and J is TRBJ1-2; D remains ambiguous. Per the germline V gene, CDR1 is SNHLY and CDR2 is FYNNEI. Trimming cost V 4 bases and J 4 bases, with 7 bases left between them. This CDR3 contains 12 residues. CDR3 sequence (DNA): TGTGCCAGCAGTGCCGAAGGCTATGGCTACACCTTC. Its protein is CASSAEGYGYTF.

The chain employs TRBV6-4 and TRBJ1-6; TRBD1 agrees at 7 bases. J was trimmed by 6 bases and V by 3 bases; bases with no gene match: 5. CDR1 MRHNA and CDR2 SNTAGT come from the germline V gene. This CDR3 has 15 residues. CDR3 sequence reads: CASSDTGQFNSPLHF. CDR3 nucleotides: TGTGCCAGCAGTGATACGGGACAGTTTAATTCACCCCTCCACTTT.

The V gene is TRBV5-1, the J gene TRBJ1-4; possibly TRBD1 for D (6 bases). The CDR3 totals 16 residues. Germline loops: CDR1 SGHRS, CDR2 YFSETQ. Trimming left V 0 bases short and J 7 bases short, with 16 bases between. CDR3 in amino acids: CASSLGGQSTAEKLFF. The CDR3 nucleotides read TGCGCCAGCAGCTTGGGAGGACAGTCTACCGCTGAAAAACTGTTTTTT.

The chain couples TRBV12-3 or TRBV12-4 to TRBJ1-1, with no clear D. Trimming took off 2 bases at V and 11 bases at J, with 12 bases between the two ends. This CDR3 spans 12 amino acids. The CDR3 protein is CASSLPVSPAFF. CDR3 DNA: TGTGCCAGCAGTTTACCGGTTTCGCCTGCTTTCTTT.

The chain links TRBV5-1 to TRBJ2-3; D is ambiguous. The CDR3 length is 14 residues. Trimming cost V 0 bases and J 0 bases, with 5 bases left between them. Germline V gene data show CDR1 as SGHRS and CDR2 as YFSETQ. The CDR3 protein is CASSLDSSTDTQYF. The CDR3 coding sequence is TGCGCCAGCAGCTTGGACAGCAGCACAGATACGCAGTATTTT.

The chain combines TRBV19 with TRBJ2-2; D possibly corresponds to TRBD1 (6 bases). The germline gives CDR1 LNHDA, CDR2 SQIVND (reference sequence). The CDR3 is 16 amino acids. Trimming removed 4 bases from V and 4 bases from J, with 16 bases in between. The CDR3 region has the DNA TGTGCCAGTAGTACCCCTGGACAGTTAACCACCGGGGAGCTGTTTTTT. Encoded protein: CASSTPGQLTTGELFF.

This clone occurred once. The chain joins TRBV28 to TRBJ1-1; a weak D match, TRBD1 (5 bases). The V gene's germline CDR1 is MDHEN and CDR2 SYDVKM. V shed 7 bases and J shed 9 bases, with 18 bases lying between them. This CDR3 spans 13 amino acids. The CDR3 DNA sequence: TGTGCCAGCACTCTGGGGGGGGAGCAAAAAGCTTTCTTT. Translating gives CASTLGGEQKAFF.

CDR3 sequence reads: CASSLRASEETQYF. The CDR3 region has the DNA TGTGCCAGCAGCTTAAGGGCTAGCGAAGAGACCCAGTACTTC. The chain combines TRBV7-3 with TRBJ2-5; D is perhaps TRBD2 (6 bases). Looked up from germline, CDR1 is SGHTA and CDR2 is FQGTGA. The V end was cut by 1 base, the J end by 3 bases, with 9 bases between. The CDR3 runs to 14 residues.

The chain recombines TRBV6-1 with TRBJ1-3; TRBD1 matches at 7 bases. The CDR3 is 15 amino acids. Germline V gives CDR1 MNHNS, CDR2 SASEGT. Unmatched junction bases numbered 6, after V lost 3 bases and J lost 4 bases. CDR3 DNA sequence: TGTGCCAGCAGTGATCCGGGACAGCCCGGAAACACCATATATTTT. Amino acid sequence: CASSDPGQPGNTIYF.

The rearrangement links TRBV2 to TRBJ2-5; 9 nucleotides agree with TRBD2. The J segment lost 5 bases and the V segment lost 8 bases, leaving 6 bases of the junction unmatched. The CDR3 has 13 amino acids. Germline CDR1 reads SNHLY; CDR2 reads FYNNEI. The CDR3 bases are TGTGCCAGCCGTGCGGGAGGGTCGGAGACCCAGTACTTC. Translation: CASRAGGSETQYF.

The chain couples TRBV12-3 or TRBV12-4 to TRBJ1-2; D is undetermined. CDR3 length: 13 residues. Trimming shortened V by 0 bases and J by 6 bases, and 8 bases separated the two germline ends. The CDR3 DNA follows: TGTGCCAGCAGTTTAGCTAACGGTCATGGCTACACCTTC. It translates to CASSLANGHGYTF.

The rearrangement uses TRBV10-3 and TRBJ2-5; D uncertain. This CDR3 is 14 amino acids long. Per the germline V gene, CDR1 is ENHRY and CDR2 is SYGVKD. V was shortened by 0 bases and J by 1 base, with 6 bases between the two germline ends. The CDR3 DNA follows: TGTGCCATCAGTGAGTCCCTTGGCCAAGAGACCCAGTACTTC. The encoded protein is CAISESLGQETQYF.

This chain connects TRBV5-6 to TRBJ1-3, with 7 nucleotides matching TRBD1. Germline values: CDR1 SGHDT, CDR2 YYEEEE. The CDR3 has 19 amino acids. J was trimmed by 4 bases and V by 4 bases; bases with no gene match: 20. CDR3 in DNA: TGTGCCAGCAGCCTGGGGTCCGGGACAGACCTTTTTGGAGGAAACACCATATATTTT. Translated, it gives CASSLGSGTDLFGGNTIYF.

This chain uses TRBV7-9 with TRBJ2-5; 9 bases align to TRBD1. The CDR3 is made up of 15 amino acids. Germline CDR1 reads SEHNR; CDR2 reads FQNEAQ (reference sequence). J lost 2 bases, V lost 6 bases, and 7 bases had no gene match. CDR3 coding DNA: TGTGCCAGCAGTCCGGGACAGGGAAGTCAAGAGACCCAGTACTTC. This gives the protein CASSPGQGSQETQYF. The full variable domain, completed using reference TRBV7-9 and TRBJ2-5, is DTGVSQNPRHKITKRGQNVTFRCDPISEHNRLYWYRQTLGQGPEFLTYFQNEAQLEKSRLLSDRFSAERPKGSFSTLEIQRTEQGDSAMYLCASSPGQGSQETQYFGPGTRLLVL.

CDR3 protein: CASSPRGAATNEKLFF. The CDR3 DNA follows: TGTGCCAGCTCACCTAGGGGTGCAGCAACTAATGAAAAACTGTTTTTT. V usage is TRBV18 and J usage is TRBJ1-4; tentatively, D is TRBD1 (5 bases). Between the trimmed V and J ends, which lost 3 bases and 0 bases, there was a span of 11 bases. The CDR3 spans 16 residues. Germline CDR1 KGHSH, CDR2 LQKENI.

The rearrangement joins TRBV6-5 to TRBJ2-7; D gene uncertain. The CDR3 contains 15 residues. Germline V gene data show CDR1 as MNHEY and CDR2 as SVGAGI. Between the trimmed V and J ends, which lost 6 bases and 6 bases, there was a span of 21 bases. Here the CDR3 reads CASRPDLGLAREQYF. CDR3 nucleotides: TGTGCCAGCAGGCCGGACCTAGGTCTGGCTCGCGAGCAGTACTTC.

V gene TRBV15 combines with J gene TRBJ1-2; D may be TRBD1 (5 bases). Trimming left V 1 base short and J 1 base short, with 10 bases between. From germline, CDR1 is LNHNV and CDR2 YYDKDF (reference sequence). The CDR3 loop spans 15 amino acids. CDR3 DNA sequence: TGTGCCACCAGCAGAGGGCAGGGCGGTAACTATGGCTACACCTTC. This gives the protein CATSRGQGGNYGYTF.